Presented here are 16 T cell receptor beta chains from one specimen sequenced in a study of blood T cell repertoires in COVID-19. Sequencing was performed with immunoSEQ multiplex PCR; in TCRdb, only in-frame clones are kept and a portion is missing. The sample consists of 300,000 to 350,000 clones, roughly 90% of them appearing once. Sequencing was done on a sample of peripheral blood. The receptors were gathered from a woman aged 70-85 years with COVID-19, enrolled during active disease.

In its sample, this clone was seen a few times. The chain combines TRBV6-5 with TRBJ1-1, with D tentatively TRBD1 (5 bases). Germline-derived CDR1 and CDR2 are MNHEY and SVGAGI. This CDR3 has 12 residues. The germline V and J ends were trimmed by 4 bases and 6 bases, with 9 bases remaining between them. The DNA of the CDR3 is TGTGCCAGCAGTTTCGGAGGGGCTGAAGCTTTCTTT. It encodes CASSFGGAEAFF.

CDR3 sequence: CASSAGQLNYGYTF. CDR3 coding DNA: TGTGCCAGCTCAGCGGGACAGCTGAACTATGGCTACACCTTC. The V gene is TRBV18, the J gene TRBJ1-2, with 7 bases fitting TRBD1. Per the germline V gene, CDR1 is KGHSH and CDR2 is LQKENI. V was pared by 5 bases and J by 2 bases, with 5 bases of the junction left unmatched. The CDR3 covers 14 residues.

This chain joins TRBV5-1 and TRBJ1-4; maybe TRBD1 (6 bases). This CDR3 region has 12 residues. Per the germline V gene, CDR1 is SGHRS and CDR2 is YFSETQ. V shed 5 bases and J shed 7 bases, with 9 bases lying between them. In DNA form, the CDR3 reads TGCGCCAGCAGGTCAGGGGCTGAAAAACTGTTTTTT. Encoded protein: CASRSGAEKLFF.

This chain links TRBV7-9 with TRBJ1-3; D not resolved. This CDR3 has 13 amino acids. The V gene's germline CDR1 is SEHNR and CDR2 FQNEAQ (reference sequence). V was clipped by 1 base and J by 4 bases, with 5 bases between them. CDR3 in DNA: TGTGCCAGCAGCTTAGAACAGGGAAACACCATATATTTT. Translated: CASSLEQGNTIYF.

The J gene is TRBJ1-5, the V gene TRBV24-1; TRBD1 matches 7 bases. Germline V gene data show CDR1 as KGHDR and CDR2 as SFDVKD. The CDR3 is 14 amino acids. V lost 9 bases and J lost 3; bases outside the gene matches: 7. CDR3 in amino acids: CATHTGVFNQPQHF. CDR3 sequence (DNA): TGTGCCACCCATACAGGGGTCTTCAATCAGCCCCAGCATTTT.

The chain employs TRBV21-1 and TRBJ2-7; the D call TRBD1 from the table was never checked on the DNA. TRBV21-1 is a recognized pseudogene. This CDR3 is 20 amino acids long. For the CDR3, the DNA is TGTGCCAGCAGCGGAAGTAAGAGGACAGGAGGTCTTCGGTCCGCCTACGAGCAGTACTTC. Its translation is CASSGSKRTGGLRSAYEQYF.

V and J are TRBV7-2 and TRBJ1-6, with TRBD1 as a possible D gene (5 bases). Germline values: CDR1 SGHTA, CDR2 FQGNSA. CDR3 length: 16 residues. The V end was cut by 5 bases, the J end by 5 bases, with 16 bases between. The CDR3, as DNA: TGTGCCAGCAGCCTCCAAGGGGCAGGAGATAATTCACCCCTCCACTTT. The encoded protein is CASSLQGAGDNSPLHF.

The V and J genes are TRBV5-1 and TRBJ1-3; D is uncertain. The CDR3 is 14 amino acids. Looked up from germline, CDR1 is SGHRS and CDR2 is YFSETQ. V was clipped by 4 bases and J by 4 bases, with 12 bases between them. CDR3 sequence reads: CASSLGSGGNTIYF. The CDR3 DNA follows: TGCGCCAGCAGCCTGGGGTCGGGGGGAAACACCATATATTTT.

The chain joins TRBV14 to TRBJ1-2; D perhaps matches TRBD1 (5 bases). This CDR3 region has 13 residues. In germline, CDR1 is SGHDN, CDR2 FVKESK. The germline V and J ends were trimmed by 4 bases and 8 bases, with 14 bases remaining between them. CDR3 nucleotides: TGTGCCAGCAGCCCCGGCAGGGTTAGGGGCTACACCTTC. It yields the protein CASSPGRVRGYTF.

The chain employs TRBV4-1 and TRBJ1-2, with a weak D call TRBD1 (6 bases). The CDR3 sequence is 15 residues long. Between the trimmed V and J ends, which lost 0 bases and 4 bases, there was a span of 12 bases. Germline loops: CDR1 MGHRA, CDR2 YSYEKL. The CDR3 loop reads CASSQDPGTTYGYTF. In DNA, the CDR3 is TGCGCCAGCAGCCAAGATCCCGGGACAACCTATGGCTACACCTTC.

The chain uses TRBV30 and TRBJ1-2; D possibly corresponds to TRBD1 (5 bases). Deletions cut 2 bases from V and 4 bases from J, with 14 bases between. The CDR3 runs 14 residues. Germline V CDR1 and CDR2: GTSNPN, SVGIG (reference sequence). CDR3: CAWSSGLHFYGYTF. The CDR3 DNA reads TGTGCCTGGAGTTCGGGACTCCACTTCTATGGCTACACCTTC.

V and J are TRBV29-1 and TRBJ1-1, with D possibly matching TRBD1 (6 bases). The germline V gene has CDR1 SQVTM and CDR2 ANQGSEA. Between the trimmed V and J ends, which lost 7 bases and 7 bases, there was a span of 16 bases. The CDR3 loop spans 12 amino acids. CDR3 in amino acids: CSASGAAGEAFF. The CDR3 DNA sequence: TGCAGCGCCTCAGGGGCGGCGGGTGAAGCTTTCTTT.

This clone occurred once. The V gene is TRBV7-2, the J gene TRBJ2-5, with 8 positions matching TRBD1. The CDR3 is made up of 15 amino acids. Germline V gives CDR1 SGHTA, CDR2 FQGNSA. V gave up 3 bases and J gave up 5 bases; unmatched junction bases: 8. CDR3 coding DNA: TGTGCCAGCAGCTTGTCAGGGGGCGAATGGGAGACCCAGTACTTC. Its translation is CASSLSGGEWETQYF.

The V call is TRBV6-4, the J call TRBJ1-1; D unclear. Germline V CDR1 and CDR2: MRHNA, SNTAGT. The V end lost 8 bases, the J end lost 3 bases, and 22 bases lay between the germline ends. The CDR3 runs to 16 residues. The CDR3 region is CASHVPLRGKDTEAFF. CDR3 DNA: TGTGCCAGCCATGTACCCCTCCGGGGTAAAGACACTGAAGCTTTCTTT.

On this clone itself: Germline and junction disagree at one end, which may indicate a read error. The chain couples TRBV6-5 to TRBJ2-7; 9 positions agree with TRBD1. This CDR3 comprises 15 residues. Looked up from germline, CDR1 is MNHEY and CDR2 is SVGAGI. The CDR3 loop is CASSSDRGGGYGQYF. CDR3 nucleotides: TGTGCCAGCAGTTCGGACAGGGGAGGCGGCTACGGGCAGTACTTC.

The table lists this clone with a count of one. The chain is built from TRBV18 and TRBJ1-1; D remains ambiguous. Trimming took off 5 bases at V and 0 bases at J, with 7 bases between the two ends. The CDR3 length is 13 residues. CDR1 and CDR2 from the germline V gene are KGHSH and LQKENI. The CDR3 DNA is TGTGCCAGCTCATCTACTTTGAACACTGAAGCTTTCTTT. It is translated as CASSSTLNTEAFF.